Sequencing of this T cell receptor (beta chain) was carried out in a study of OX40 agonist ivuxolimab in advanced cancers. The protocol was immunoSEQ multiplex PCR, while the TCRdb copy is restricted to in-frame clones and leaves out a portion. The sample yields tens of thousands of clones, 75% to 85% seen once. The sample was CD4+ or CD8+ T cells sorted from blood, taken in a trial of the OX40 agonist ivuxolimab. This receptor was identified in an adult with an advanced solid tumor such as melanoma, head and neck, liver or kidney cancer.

This CDR3 is CSVEDRRLRTDTQYF. The CDR3 DNA follows: TGCAGCGTTGAAGATCGCAGACTCCGCACAGATACGCAGTATTTT. The V and J genes are TRBV29-1 and TRBJ2-3; D is uncertain. V gave up 0 bases and J gave up 1 base, with 11 bases separating them. The CDR3 totals 15 residues. Germline V gene sequence: CDR1 SQVTM, CDR2 ANQGSEA.